This is a list of T cell receptor beta chains from one sample in a study of CD4+ T cells in melanoma. Clones were sequenced by immunoSEQ multiplex PCR, and TCRdb holds only the in-frame ones, with some missing. The profile shows approximately 110,000 clones, 92% of them singletons. The sequencing input was peripheral blood. The receptors derive from a human donor with melanoma. Each CDR3 is given with its conserved first and last residue. The D gene is left open where the match is weak. For some rows the clone size is stated as once, few or many, or as a class when expanded; others skip it.

clone_size d_call j_call v_call cdr3_nt cdr3_aa
. . TRBJ2-7 TRBV29-1 TGCAGCGTTGAGACACCCACAACCAGGGCCTCTTACGAGCAGTACTTC CSVETPTTRASYEQYF
. . TRBJ2-1 TRBV27 TGTGCCAGCAGTTTAGGGGAACGCTCCTACAATGAGCAGTTCTTC CASSLGERSYNEQFF
. . TRBJ1-4 TRBV28 TGTGCCAGCAGTTTATGGAAGGGAGTCAATGAAAAACTGTTTTTT CASSLWKGVNEKLFF
once . TRBJ1-1 TRBV15 TGTGCCACCAGCAGAGTCCTCGGACGGACGGAAGCTTTCTTT CATSRVLGRTEAFF
. . TRBJ2-7 TRBV28 TGTGCCAGCCGGGAAGGGTCAACCTACGAGCAGTACTTC CASREGSTYEQYF
. TRBD1 TRBJ2-1 TRBV19 TGTGCCAGTAGGACCGTTCGGGACAGGGAGAGCTACAATGAGCAGTTCTTC CASRTVRDRESYNEQFF
. . TRBJ2-3 TRBV4-3 TGCGCCAGCAGCCCCGATAGCGTTCTACGCACAGATACGCAGTATTTT CASSPDSVLRTDTQYF
. . TRBJ2-5 TRBV29-1 TGCAGCGTCCAAGGGGTCGAGACCCAGTACTTC CSVQGVETQYF
. . TRBJ2-2 TRBV18 TGTGCCAGCTCACCAACACCGAACACCGGGGAGCTGTTTTTT CASSPTPNTGELFF
. . TRBJ2-7 TRBV7-9 TGTGCCTCTATGTTTAGTGACGAGCAGTACTTC CASMFSDEQYF
. . TRBJ2-3 TRBV4-3 TGCGCCAGCAGCCAAGCTGTGGGCACAGATACGCAGTATTTT CASSQAVGTDTQYF
. TRBD2 TRBJ2-3 TRBV4-2 TGTGCCAGCAGCCGCGGGGGTCCCTCTTCCGATACGCAGTATTTT CASSRGGPSSDTQYF
. . TRBJ2-3 TRBV7-3 TGTGCCAGCAGCTCCACCCTGGGCAGACTCACAGATACGCAGTATTTT CASSSTLGRLTDTQYF
. . TRBJ2-7 TRBV7-9 TGTGCCAGCAGCCACCCGACAAGGGGCGAGCAGTACTTC CASSHPTRGEQYF
. . TRBJ2-3 TRBV19 TGTGCCAGTAGCCCAGGGGGGGGGACCGGTACGCAGTATTTT CASSPGGGTGTQYF
. . TRBJ2-5 TRBV7-2 TGTGCCAGCAGCCATCCACTAGAGACCCAGTACTTC CASSHPLETQYF
. TRBD1 TRBJ1-5 TRBV5-8 TGTGCCAGCAGCTTGCGACAGGGGTCGAACAGCAATCAGCCCCAGCATTTT CASSLRQGSNSNQPQHF
. . TRBJ2-3 TRBV6-5 TGTGCCAGCAGTTGGGGATGGGGCGGCAGCACAGATACGCAGTATTTT CASSWGWGGSTDTQYF
. . TRBJ2-7 TRBV9 TGTGCCAGCAGTGGTAGCGGCCCGGGCGAGCAGTACTTC CASSGSGPGEQYF
. . TRBJ2-3 TRBV11-2 TGTGCCAGCAGTCCTCTTCGTCCTAATACGCAGTATTTT CASSPLRPNTQYF
few . TRBJ2-7 TRBV28 TGTGCCAGCAGTGAGGGTGGCTCCTACGAGCAGTACTTC CASSEGGSYEQYF
. . TRBJ1-1 TRBV7-9 TGTGCCAGCAGCTGGGAGGCAACCCGGAACACTGAAGCTTTCTTT CASSWEATRNTEAFF
. TRBD2 TRBJ2-3 TRBV10-3 TGTGCCATCAGTAAGACGGGTAGCGGGAGTGCAGATACGCAGTATTTT CAISKTGSGSADTQYF
. . TRBJ1-5 TRBV7-2 TGTGCCAGCAGCTTAGGGAATATCCAGCCCCAGCATTTT CASSLGNIQPQHF
few TRBD2 TRBJ2-3 TRBV5-1 TGCGCCAGCAGCTCAGTTAGCGGGAGCACAGATACGCAGTATTTT CASSSVSGSTDTQYF
. . TRBJ1-3 TRBV4-1 TGCGCCAGCAGCCAAGACTGGGGAAGTCGAAACACCATATATTTT CASSQDWGSRNTIYF
once TRBD2 TRBJ2-3 TRBV11-3 TGTGCCAGCAGCTTAGGACTAGCGGGAGTCGCAGATACGCAGTATTTT CASSLGLAGVADTQYF
once TRBD2 TRBJ2-5 TRBV11-3 TGTGCCAGCAGCTTCAATGGACTAGCCGGAGAGACCCAGTACTTC CASSFNGLAGETQYF
. . TRBJ2-3 TRBV19 TGTGCCAGTAAGGCTAGTGGGGGCGCAGATACGCAGTATTTT CASKASGGADTQYF
. . TRBJ2-1 TRBV2 TGTGCCAGCAGTTATGATCAGGGGAACAATGAGCAGTTCTTC CASSYDQGNNEQFF
. . TRBJ2-5 TRBV2 TGTGCCAGCTCGCTCTATCAAGAGACCCAGTACTTC CASSLYQETQYF
. . TRBJ1-3 TRBV7-2 TGTGCCAGCAGTCCGGGTGGAAACACCATATATTTT CASSPGGNTIYF
once . TRBJ1-1 TRBV5-1 TGCGCCAGCAGCTTCTCCGGGCAGGGGCCTGAAGCTTTCTTT CASSFSGQGPEAFF
. TRBD1 TRBJ1-2 TRBV27 TGTGCCAGCAGTACCCACAGGGGAGATGGCTACACCTTC CASSTHRGDGYTF
once . TRBJ2-5 TRBV27 TGTGCCAGCAGTCCCAAGTCCGCTCAAGAGACCCAGTACTTC CASSPKSAQETQYF
. TRBD2 TRBJ2-3 TRBV2 TGTGCCAGCATGGGAGGACTAGCGGGTTCCACAGATACGCAGTATTTT CASMGGLAGSTDTQYF
. . TRBJ2-2 TRBV29-1 TGCAGCGTTGAAAGGGCCGGGGAGCTGTTTTTT CSVERAGELFF
. . TRBJ2-5 TRBV7-2 TGTGCCAGCAGCTTAGTGAGGGGAGAGACCCAGTACTTC CASSLVRGETQYF
. . TRBJ2-2 TRBV11-3 TGTGCCAGCAACCGGGGGCCGAACACCGGGGAGCTGTTTTTT CASNRGPNTGELFF
once . TRBJ1-5 TRBV27 TGTGCCAGCAGTTTACACAGTCCATCGCATTTT CASSLHSPSHF
. . TRBJ2-7 TRBV7-9 TGTGCCAGCAGCCCGCCGGCAACCTACGAGCAGTACTTC CASSPPATYEQYF
. . TRBJ1-2 TRBV28 TGTGCCAGCAGTTTAAACCCAGGGTATAATGGAGGCTACACCTTC CASSLNPGYNGGYTF
. TRBD1 TRBJ2-2 TRBV19 TGTGCCAGTAGTACGACAGGGGGCCTAAGCAGACGCCTCACCGGGGAGCTGTTTTTT CASSTTGGLSRRLTGELFF
. TRBD1 TRBJ2-7 TRBV5-1 TGCGCCAGCAGAACGGGACAGGGCTCCTACGAGCAGTACTTC CASRTGQGSYEQYF
. . TRBJ2-7 TRBV6-5 TGTGCCAGCAGACCCAGGGGCGCGGCTTACGAGCAGTACTTC CASRPRGAAYEQYF
. . TRBJ2-7 TRBV28 TGTGCCAGCAGACTTAGCGCCGCCGAGCAGTACTTC CASRLSAAEQYF
. . TRBJ2-3 TRBV19 TGTGCCAGTAGTGTCACAGATACGCAGTATTTT CASSVTDTQYF
. TRBD2 TRBJ2-7 TRBV6-5 TGTGCCAGCAGTTATAGGACTAGCTCCTACGAGCAGTACTTC CASSYRTSSYEQYF